This T cell receptor (beta chain) was observed in a study of spatial heterogeneity in lung cancer. Study in general: Follow-up PBMC specimens underwent sequencing when available; their median timing was about 2 years after resection. Overall study results and limits: Blood contained ubiquitous expanded tumor TCRs more at resection than at follow-up.

Concerning this clonotype itself: What it binds is not known.

TCRdb analysed the 5' RACE reads with MiXCR anew, one entry per CDR3 protein. Of over 95,000 distinct CDR3 sequences listed, 10% to 14% are singletons. Documented time point: blood at routine non-recurrence follow-up after resection. Material for sequencing was whole RNA from tumor, nontumor lung or frozen PBMC, left unsorted. The CDR3 totals 13 residues. Germline values: CDR1 KGHDR, CDR2 SFDVKD. V lost 7 bases, J lost 6 bases, and 4 bases stayed unmatched. Here the sequenced sample was PBMCs, taken at follow-up. The chain is built from TRBV24-1 and TRBJ2-2; 7 nucleotides line up with TRBD1. This sequence was found in a female donor with early-stage non-small cell lung cancer. CDR3 sequence reads: CATRRTGAGELFF. The CDR3 DNA reads TGTGCCACCAGAAGAACAGGGGCCGGGGAGCTGTTTTTT.